One sample yielded the 27 T cell receptor beta chains listed below, sequenced in a study of T cell responses to AZD1222 COVID-19 vaccine. The table came from immunoSEQ multiplex PCR; TCRdb's copy has only in-frame clones and leaves some out. This repertoire shows 130,000 to 150,000 clones, roughly 88% found once; its top ten account for around 1.8%. Sample: peripheral blood, taken 28 days after the second AZD1222 dose. These receptors were obtained from an adult who received the AZD1222 COVID-19 vaccine.

J is TRBJ2-3 and V is TRBV5-1, with D uncertain. The V gene lost 1 base and the J gene lost 6 bases, with 12 bases spanning the gap. From germline, CDR1 is SGHRS and CDR2 YFSETQ. The CDR3 runs to 14 residues. The CDR3 is CASSLQGNSDTQYF. The CDR3, as DNA: TGCGCCAGCAGCTTGCAAGGGAATTCGGATACGCAGTATTTT.

This clone has just one count. The genes are TRBV24-1 and TRBJ1-1; tentatively, D is TRBD1 (6 bases). The V and J ends lost 10 bases and 5 bases respectively, with 22 bases between them. The CDR3 totals 15 residues. From germline, CDR1 is KGHDR and CDR2 SFDVKD. The CDR3 spells CATAGQGRFKTEAFF. The CDR3 nucleotides read TGTGCCACTGCCGGGCAGGGGCGATTTAAAACTGAAGCTTTCTTT.

V and J are TRBV7-3 and TRBJ2-1, with D maybe TRBD2 (7 bases). CDR3 size: 15 residues. Trimming removed 3 bases from V and 9 bases from J, with 18 bases in between. CDR1 is SGHTA, CDR2 FQGTGA, per germline. The CDR3 sequence: CASSFGLGPRGEQFF. The CDR3 DNA sequence: TGTGCCAGCAGCTTCGGACTAGGACCCAGGGGTGAGCAGTTCTTC.

This chain connects TRBV6-1 to TRBJ1-3; D call uncertain. Per germline, CDR1 MNHNS and CDR2 SASEGT. Trimming stripped 0 bases from V and 0 bases from J, with 9 bases between. This CDR3 is built from 16 residues. The DNA for the CDR3 is TGTGCCAGCAGTGAAGCAGGACCTTTCTCTGGAAACACCATATATTTT. This codes for CASSEAGPFSGNTIYF.

The gene calls are TRBV19 and TRBJ2-5; 8 bases are a match to TRBD2. The V gene end was trimmed by 5 bases and the J gene end by 3 bases; junction bases not matched to a gene: 8. Germline CDR1 is LNHDA and CDR2 is SQIVND (reference sequence). The CDR3 consists of 15 residues. The CDR3 reads CASSRGGQVEETQYF. CDR3 DNA sequence: TGTGCCAGTAGTCGGGGGGGGCAGGTCGAAGAGACCCAGTACTTC.

The rearrangement uses TRBV5-5 and TRBJ2-4, with 8 nucleotides matching TRBD1. Trimming cost V 3 bases and J 4 bases; bases outside gene matches: 3. This CDR3 is 14 amino acids long. Germline CDR1 SGHKS, CDR2 YYEKEE (reference sequence). CDR3 DNA: TGTGCCAGCAGCTCCGGGACAGGAAAAAACATTCAGTACTTC. It encodes CASSSGTGKNIQYF.

J is TRBJ2-3 and V is TRBV5-1; D is unresolved. CDR1 is SGHRS and CDR2 is YFSETQ in the germline V gene. This CDR3 is 12 amino acids long. V was trimmed by 5 bases and J by 1 base, leaving 5 bases between them. CDR3 nucleotides: TGCGCCAGCAGTCGGGGCACAGATACGCAGTATTTT. Protein product: CASSRGTDTQYF.

This chain connects TRBV19 to TRBJ2-6, with D possibly matching TRBD1 (6 bases). The V and J ends lost 6 bases and 0 bases respectively, with 27 bases between them. The germline CDR1 and CDR2 sequences are LNHDA and SQIVND (reference sequence). The CDR3 loop spans 21 amino acids. As DNA, the CDR3 is TGTGCCAGTAGCCATCCGTATCCTCCCGACAGGAAGCGCTCTGGGGCCAACGTCCTGACTTTC. Its translation is CASSHPYPPDRKRSGANVLTF.

The chain employs TRBV5-1 and TRBJ2-2; D not resolved. CDR3 length equals 14 residues. Trimming stripped 2 bases from V and 4 bases from J, with 9 bases between. CDR1 SGHRS and CDR2 YFSETQ come from the germline V gene. CDR3 nucleotide sequence: TGCGCCAGCAGCTTAACGGGTGCCACCGGGGAGCTGTTTTTT. As protein: CASSLTGATGELFF.

The gene calls are TRBV5-4 and TRBJ2-5, with 7 bases that match TRBD2. Germline CDR1 reads SGHNT; CDR2 reads YYREEE (reference sequence). The CDR3 totals 17 residues. The V gene end was trimmed by 1 base and the J gene end by 1 base; junction bases not matched to a gene: 10. As DNA, the CDR3 is TGTGCCAGCAGCTTGTTCCGGTCTAGCGGACCCCAAGAGACCCAGTACTTC. Translating it yields CASSLFRSSGPQETQYF.

J is TRBJ1-2 and V is TRBV2; D is undetermined. The CDR3 totals 13 residues. The V end was cut by 3 bases, the J end by 7 bases, with 12 bases between. Germline CDR1 and CDR2: SNHLY and FYNNEI. CDR3 DNA sequence: TGTGCCAGCAGTGATGGCGGCTTCTTTGGCTACACCTTC. Translated: CASSDGGFFGYTF.

The V gene is TRBV10-2, the J gene TRBJ1-1; the D is unclear. This CDR3 is built from 13 residues. Trimming left V 4 bases short and J 2 bases short, with 8 bases between. From germline, CDR1 is WSHSY and CDR2 SAAADI. CDR3 sequence (DNA): TGCGCCAGCAGTGTGTCATACAACACTGAAGCTTTCTTT. Amino acid sequence: CASSVSYNTEAFF.

The chain links TRBV2 to TRBJ1-6, with 7 bases fitting TRBD1. The CDR3 extends over 14 amino acids. Germline V gives CDR1 SNHLY, CDR2 FYNNEI. The J segment lost 8 bases and the V segment lost 5 bases, leaving 6 bases of the junction unmatched. The CDR3, as DNA: TGTGCCAGCAGTACCGACAGGGAGCATTCACCCCTCCACTTT. Its translation: CASSTDREHSPLHF.

This clone has a single count. This rearrangement joins TRBV6-5 to TRBJ1-6, with no clear D. The CDR3 extends over 15 amino acids. CDR1 and CDR2 (germline): MNHEY, SVGAGI. Trimming shortened V by 6 bases and J by 4 bases, and 13 bases separated the two germline ends. This CDR3 reads CASSLQSAYNSPLHF. CDR3 bases: TGTGCCAGCAGCCTCCAGTCGGCTTATAATTCACCCCTCCACTTT.

The V call is TRBV3-1 (or the pseudogene TRBV3-2), the J call TRBJ1-2; D is perhaps TRBD1 (5 bases). V gave up 11 bases and J gave up 8 bases, with 18 bases separating them. The CDR3 is made up of 12 amino acids. Germline loops: CDR1 LGHDT, CDR2 YNNKEL (reference sequence). CDR3: CAAFQQVFGYTF. The CDR3 nucleotides read TGTGCCGCCTTTCAACAGGTTTTCGGCTACACCTTC.

The gene calls are TRBV18 and TRBJ2-7; 10 positions agree with TRBD1. Trimming took 5 bases from V and 4 from J; bases not matched to a gene: 2. Germline CDR1 KGHSH, CDR2 LQKENI. This CDR3 is built from 13 residues. Here the CDR3 reads CASSGTGAYEQYF. In DNA form, the CDR3 reads TGTGCCAGCTCAGGGACAGGGGCTTACGAGCAGTACTTC.

The rearrangement uses TRBV19 and TRBJ1-1; maybe TRBD1 (6 bases). The germline V and J ends were trimmed by 11 bases and 1 base, with 11 bases remaining between them. CDR1 and CDR2 from the germline V gene are LNHDA and SQIVND (reference sequence). The CDR3 runs to 12 residues. The CDR3 bases are TGTGCCGCGCAGACAGGGAACACTGAAGCTTTCTTT. Amino acid sequence: CAAQTGNTEAFF.

V gene TRBV27 combines with J gene TRBJ1-1, with 7 bases lining up with TRBD1. With 6 bases clipped from V and 2 bases from J, the junction kept 3 bases outside the gene matches. Germline assignment: CDR1 MNHEY and CDR2 SMNVEV (reference sequence). CDR3 length: 13 residues. CDR3 sequence (DNA): TGTGCCAGCAGGGGGACAGCTAACACTGAAGCTTTCTTT. Residues: CASRGTANTEAFF.

The V and J genes are TRBV7-9 and TRBJ1-1; TRBD1 agrees at 8 bases. The CDR3 loop spans 15 amino acids. Germline CDR1 and CDR2: SEHNR and FQNEAQ (reference sequence). The junction had 9 bases not matched to a gene; V was cut back by 5 bases and J by 4 bases. The CDR3 DNA reads TGTGCCAGCAGCCCTCCTCAGGGGGCGCGCACTGAAGCTTTCTTT. Amino acid sequence: CASSPPQGARTEAFF.

The chain uses TRBV3-1 (or the pseudogene TRBV3-2) and TRBJ1-2, with D tentatively TRBD1 (5 bases). From germline, CDR1 is LGHDT and CDR2 YNNKEL (reference sequence). V shed 1 base and J shed 0 bases, with 12 bases lying between them. This CDR3 region has 16 residues. The CDR3 loop is CASSQGRGRTNYGYTF. CDR3 nucleotide sequence: TGTGCCAGCAGCCAAGGAAGGGGCAGGACTAACTATGGCTACACCTTC.

The gene calls are TRBV29-1 and TRBJ1-1, with D perhaps matching TRBD1 (5 bases). Germline CDR1 is SQVTM and CDR2 is ANQGSEA. This CDR3 is built from 10 residues. V lost 6 bases and J 9 bases, leaving 11 bases between the germline ends. CDR3 coding DNA: TGCAGCGTGGCTGACAGCCAAGCTTTCTTT. Translation gives CSVADSQAFF.

This chain joins TRBV2 and TRBJ1-2; D gene ambiguous. V was shortened by 2 bases and J by 2 bases, with 6 bases between the two germline ends. Germline V lookup: CDR1 SNHLY, CDR2 FYNNEI. This CDR3 comprises 13 residues. This CDR3 is CASSERENYGYTF. CDR3 nucleotide sequence: TGTGCCAGCAGTGAAAGGGAGAACTATGGCTACACCTTC. The full variable domain, rest sourced from reference TRBV2 and TRBJ1-2, is EPEVTQTPSHQVTQMGQEVILRCVPISNHLYFYWYRQILGQKVEFLVSFYNNEISEKSEIFDDQFSVERPDGSNFTLKIRSTKLEDSAMYFCASSERENYGYTFGSGTRLTVV.

The chain joins TRBV18 to TRBJ1-3; a possible D gene is TRBD1 (5 bases). The V end was cut by 1 base, the J end by 3 bases, with 19 bases between. This CDR3 is built from 18 residues. Germline-derived CDR1 and CDR2 are KGHSH and LQKENI. CDR3 in DNA: TGTGCCAGCTCACCACGGGGGACGGCGGCCTCGAGTGGAAACACCATATATTTT. Translation: CASSPRGTAASSGNTIYF.

The V and J genes are TRBV19 and TRBJ1-1; the D gene is possibly TRBD1 (6 bases). V was trimmed by 8 bases and J by 0 bases, leaving 13 bases between them. CDR3 size: 14 residues. The germline gives CDR1 LNHDA, CDR2 SQIVND (reference sequence). The CDR3, as DNA: TGTGCCAGTTCGCTCAGGGGCTTGAACACTGAAGCTTTCTTT. This sequence encodes CASSLRGLNTEAFF.

The chain joins TRBV15 to TRBJ2-7, with D possibly called TRBD1 or TRBD2 (5 bases each). The CDR3 has 17 residues. Germline loops: CDR1 LNHNV, CDR2 YYDKDF (reference sequence). Trimming took 4 bases from V and 3 from J, leaving 22 bases between them. CDR3 nucleotide sequence: TGTGCCACCAGCACGTCCTGGGGGAGCCAGGTCGGCTACGAGCAGTACTTC. Protein sequence: CATSTSWGSQVGYEQYF.

The genes are TRBV30 and TRBJ1-3, with D tentatively TRBD1 (5 bases). V lost 3 bases, J lost 0 bases, and 12 bases lay in between. The length of the CDR3 is 15 residues. Germline lookup yields CDR1 GTSNPN and CDR2 SVGIG (reference sequence). The CDR3 is CAWRRGRISGNTIYF. CDR3 sequence (DNA): TGTGCCTGGAGGCGGGGGAGGATCTCTGGAAACACCATATATTTT.

The V and J genes are TRBV6-5 and TRBJ1-3; no reliable D call. The length of the CDR3 is 15 residues. The germline V and J ends were trimmed by 3 bases and 2 bases, with 11 bases remaining between them. In germline, CDR1 is MNHEY, CDR2 SVGAGI. Here the CDR3 DNA reads TGTGCCAGCAGTTATAGGTCGGGGACTGGAAACACCATATATTTT. It yields the protein CASSYRSGTGNTIYF.